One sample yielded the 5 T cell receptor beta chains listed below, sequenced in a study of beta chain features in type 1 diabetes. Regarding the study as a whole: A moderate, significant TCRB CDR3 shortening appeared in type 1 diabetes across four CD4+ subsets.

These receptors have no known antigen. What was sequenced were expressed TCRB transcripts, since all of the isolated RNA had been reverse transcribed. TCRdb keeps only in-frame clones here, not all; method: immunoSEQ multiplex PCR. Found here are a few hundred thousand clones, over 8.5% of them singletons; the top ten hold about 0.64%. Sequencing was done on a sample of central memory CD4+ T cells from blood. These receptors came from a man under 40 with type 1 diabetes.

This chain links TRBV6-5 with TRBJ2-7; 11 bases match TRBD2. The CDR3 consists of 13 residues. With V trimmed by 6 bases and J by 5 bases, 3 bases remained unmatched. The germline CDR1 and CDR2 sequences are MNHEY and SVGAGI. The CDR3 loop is CASRLAGVNEQYF. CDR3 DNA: TGTGCCAGCAGACTAGCGGGAGTGAACGAGCAGTACTTC.

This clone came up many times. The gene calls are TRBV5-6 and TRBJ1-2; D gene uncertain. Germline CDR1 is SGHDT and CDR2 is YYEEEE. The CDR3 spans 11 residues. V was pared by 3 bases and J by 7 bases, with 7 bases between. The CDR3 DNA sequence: TGTGCCAGCAGCTCCGGGTTTGGCTACACCTTC. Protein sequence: CASSSGFGYTF.

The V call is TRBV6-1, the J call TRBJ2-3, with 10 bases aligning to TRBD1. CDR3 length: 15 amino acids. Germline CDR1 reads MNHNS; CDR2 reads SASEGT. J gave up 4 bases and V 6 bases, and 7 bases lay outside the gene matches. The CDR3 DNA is TGTGCCAGCAGACAGGACAGGGGGATCCCAGATACGCAGTATTTT. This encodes CASRQDRGIPDTQYF.

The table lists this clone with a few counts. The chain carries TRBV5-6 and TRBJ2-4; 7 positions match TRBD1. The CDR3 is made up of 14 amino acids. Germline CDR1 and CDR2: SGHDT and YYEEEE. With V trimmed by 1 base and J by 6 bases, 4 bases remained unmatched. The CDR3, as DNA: TGTGCCAGCAGCTTGAGGGGGCCCTCAAACATTCAGTACTTC. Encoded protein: CASSLRGPSNIQYF.

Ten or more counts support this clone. The CDR3 sequence: CASSNQGNQPQHF. The CDR3 DNA follows: TGTGCCAGCAGTAATCAGGGTAATCAGCCCCAGCATTTT. This chain connects TRBV6-6 to TRBJ1-5, with D tentatively TRBD1 (5 bases). V was pared by 5 bases and J by 4 bases, with 9 bases between. CDR3 length equals 13 residues. CDR1 is MNHNY, CDR2 SVGAGI, per germline (reference sequence).